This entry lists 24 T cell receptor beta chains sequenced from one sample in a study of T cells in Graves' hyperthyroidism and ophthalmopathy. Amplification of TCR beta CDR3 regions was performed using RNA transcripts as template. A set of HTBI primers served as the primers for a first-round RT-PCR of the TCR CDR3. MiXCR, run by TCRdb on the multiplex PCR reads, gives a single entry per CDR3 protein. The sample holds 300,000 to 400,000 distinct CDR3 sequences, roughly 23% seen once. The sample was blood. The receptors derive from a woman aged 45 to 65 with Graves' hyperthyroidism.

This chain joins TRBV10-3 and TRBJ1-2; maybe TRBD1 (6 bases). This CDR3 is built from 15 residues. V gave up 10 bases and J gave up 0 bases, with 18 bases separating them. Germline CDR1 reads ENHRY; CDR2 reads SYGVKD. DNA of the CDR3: TGTGCCAGCGAGGGGGATCTCAGGACTAACTATGGCTACACCTTC. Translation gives CASEGDLRTNYGYTF.

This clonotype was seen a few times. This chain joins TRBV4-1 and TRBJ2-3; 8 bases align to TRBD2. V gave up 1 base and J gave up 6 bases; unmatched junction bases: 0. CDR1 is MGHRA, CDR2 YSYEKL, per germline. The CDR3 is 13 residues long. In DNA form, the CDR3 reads TGCGCCAGCAGCCAAGCGGGAGGGGATACGCAGTATTTT. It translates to CASSQAGGDTQYF.

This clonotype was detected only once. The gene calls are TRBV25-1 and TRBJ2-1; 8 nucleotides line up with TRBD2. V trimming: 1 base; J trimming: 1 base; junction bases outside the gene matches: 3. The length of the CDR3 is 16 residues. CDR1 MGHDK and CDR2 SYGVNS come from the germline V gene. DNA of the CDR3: TGTGCCAGCAGTGAATCGGGCGGGAGGTCCTACAATGAGCAGTTCTTC. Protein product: CASSESGGRSYNEQFF.

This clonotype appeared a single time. The CDR3 bases are TGTGCCAGCAGCTTGACAGGGGGCCGGTACGAGCAGTACTTC. It yields the protein CASSLTGGRYEQYF. The chain employs TRBV7-8 and TRBJ2-7, with 10 bases identical to TRBD1. The CDR3 runs 14 residues. After removal of 3 bases from V and 4 bases from J, the junction contained 3 bases not matched to a gene. Germline CDR1 is SGHVS and CDR2 is FQNEAQ.

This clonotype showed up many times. CDR3 protein: CASSIINEQYF. The CDR3 region has the DNA TGTGCCAGCAGCATCATTAATGAGCAGTACTTC. This chain uses TRBV11-2 with TRBJ2-7, with D unclear. This CDR3 contains 11 residues. With 5 bases removed from V and 7 bases from J, the gap between germline ends came to 9 bases. Looked up from germline, CDR1 is SGHAT and CDR2 is FQNNGV.

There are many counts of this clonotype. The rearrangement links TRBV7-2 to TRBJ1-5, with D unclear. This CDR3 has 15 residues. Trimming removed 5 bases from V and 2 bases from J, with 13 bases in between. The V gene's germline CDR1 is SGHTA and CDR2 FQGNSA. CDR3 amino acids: CASSENSMGNQPQHF. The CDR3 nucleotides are TGTGCCAGCAGCGAAAACAGTATGGGCAATCAGCCCCAGCATTTT.

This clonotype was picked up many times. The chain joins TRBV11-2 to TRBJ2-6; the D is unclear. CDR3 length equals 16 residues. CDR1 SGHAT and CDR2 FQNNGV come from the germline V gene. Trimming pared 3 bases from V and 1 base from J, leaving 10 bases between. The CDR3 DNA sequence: TGTGCCAGCAGCTTTATTAGAGGTTCTGGGGCCAACGTCCTGACTTTC. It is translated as CASSFIRGSGANVLTF.

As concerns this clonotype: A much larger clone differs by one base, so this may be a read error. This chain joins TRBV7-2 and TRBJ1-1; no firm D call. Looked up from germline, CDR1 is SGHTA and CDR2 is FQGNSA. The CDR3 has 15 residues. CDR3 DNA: TGTGCCGGCAGCTTAGCGGAGCACTACGACACTGAAGCTTTCTTT. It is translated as CAGSLAEHYDTEAFF.

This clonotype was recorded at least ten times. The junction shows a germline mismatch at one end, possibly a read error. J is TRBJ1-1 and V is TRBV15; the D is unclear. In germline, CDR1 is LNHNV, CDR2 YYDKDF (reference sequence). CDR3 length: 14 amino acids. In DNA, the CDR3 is TGTGCCACCAGCAGAGATTTCGCGGGCACTGAAGTTTTCTTT. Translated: CATSRDFAGTEVFF.

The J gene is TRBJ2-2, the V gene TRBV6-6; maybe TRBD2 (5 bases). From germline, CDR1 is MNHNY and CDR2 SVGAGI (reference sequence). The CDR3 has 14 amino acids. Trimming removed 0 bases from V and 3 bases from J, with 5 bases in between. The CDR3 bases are TGTGCCAGCAGTTACTCGGGAGACACCGGGGAGCTGTTTTTT. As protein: CASSYSGDTGELFF.

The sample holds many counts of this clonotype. CDR3 sequence: CASAGLAGGFLGTDTQYF. The CDR3, as DNA: TGTGCCAGCGCCGGACTAGCGGGGGGGTTCCTTGGCACAGATACGCAGTATTTT. The rearrangement uses TRBV28 and TRBJ2-3, with 15 bases lining up with TRBD2. J lost 1 base, V lost 8 bases, and 10 bases had no gene match. The germline V gene encodes CDR1 MDHEN and CDR2 SYDVKM. This CDR3 spans 18 amino acids.

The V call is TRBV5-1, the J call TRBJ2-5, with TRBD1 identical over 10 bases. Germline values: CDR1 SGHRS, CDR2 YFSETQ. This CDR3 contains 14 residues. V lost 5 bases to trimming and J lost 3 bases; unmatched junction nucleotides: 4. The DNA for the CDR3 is TGCGCCAGCAGTCCGGACAGGGGGGAAGAGACCCAGTACTTC. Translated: CASSPDRGEETQYF.

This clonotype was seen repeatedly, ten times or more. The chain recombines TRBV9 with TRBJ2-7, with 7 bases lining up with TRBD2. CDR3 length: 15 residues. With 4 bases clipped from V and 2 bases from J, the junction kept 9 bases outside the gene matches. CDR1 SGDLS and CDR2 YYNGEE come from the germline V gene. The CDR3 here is CASSSSGTTTYEQYF. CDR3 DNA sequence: TGTGCCAGCAGCTCAAGCGGGACGACGACCTACGAGCAGTACTTC.

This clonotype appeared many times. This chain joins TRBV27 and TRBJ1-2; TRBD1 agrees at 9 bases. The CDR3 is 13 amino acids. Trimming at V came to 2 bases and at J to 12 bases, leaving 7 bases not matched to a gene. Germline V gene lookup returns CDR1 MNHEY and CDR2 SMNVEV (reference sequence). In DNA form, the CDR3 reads TGTGCCAGCAGTTTAAAGGGACAGGGTGGTAACACCTTC. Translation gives CASSLKGQGGNTF.

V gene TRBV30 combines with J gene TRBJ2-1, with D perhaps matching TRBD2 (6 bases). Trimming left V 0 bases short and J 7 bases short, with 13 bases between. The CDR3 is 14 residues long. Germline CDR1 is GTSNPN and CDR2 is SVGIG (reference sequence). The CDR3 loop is CAWSVGTPGNEQFF. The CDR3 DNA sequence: TGTGCCTGGAGTGTCGGGACTCCTGGGAATGAGCAGTTCTTC. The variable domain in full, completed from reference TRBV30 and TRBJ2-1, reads SQTIHQWPATLVQPVGSPLSLECTVEGTSNPNLYWYRQAAGRGLQLLFYSVGIGQISSEVPQNLSASRPQDRQFILSSKKLLLSDSGFYLCAWSVGTPGNEQFFGPGTRLTVL.

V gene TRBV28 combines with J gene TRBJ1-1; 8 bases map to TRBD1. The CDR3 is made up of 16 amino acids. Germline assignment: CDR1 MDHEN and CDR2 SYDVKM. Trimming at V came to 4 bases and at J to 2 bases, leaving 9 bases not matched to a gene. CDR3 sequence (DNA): TGTGCCAGCAGTTCGCTAGGACAGGGACGTAACACTGAAGCTTTCTTT. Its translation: CASSSLGQGRNTEAFF.

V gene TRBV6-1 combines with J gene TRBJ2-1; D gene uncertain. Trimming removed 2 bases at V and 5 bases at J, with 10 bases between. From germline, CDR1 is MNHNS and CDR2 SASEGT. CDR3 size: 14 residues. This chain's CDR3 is CASSENWENNEQFF. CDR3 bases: TGTGCCAGCAGTGAAAATTGGGAAAACAATGAGCAGTTCTTC.

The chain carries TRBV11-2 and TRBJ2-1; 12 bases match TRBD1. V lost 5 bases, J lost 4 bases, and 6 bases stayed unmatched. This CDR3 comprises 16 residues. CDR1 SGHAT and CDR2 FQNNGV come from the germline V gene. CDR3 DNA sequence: TGTGCCAGCAGCGGGTTGGGACAGGGGGCGTACAATGAGCAGTTCTTC. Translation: CASSGLGQGAYNEQFF. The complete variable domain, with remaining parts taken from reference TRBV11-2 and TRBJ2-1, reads EAGVAQSPRYKIIEKRQSVAFWCNPISGHATLYWYQQILGQGPKLLIQFQNNGVVDDSQLPKDRFSAERLKGVDSTLKIQPAKLEDSAVYLCASSGLGQGAYNEQFFGPGTRLTVL.

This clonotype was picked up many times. Here the CDR3 reads CASRTGQSGYGYTF. The CDR3 DNA is TGTGCCAGTAGAACGGGGCAATCAGGCTATGGCTACACCTTC. The V call is TRBV19, the J call TRBJ1-2; weak D call: TRBD1 (5 bases). This CDR3 comprises 14 residues. V was pared by 6 bases and J by 4 bases, with 15 bases between. The germline V gene encodes CDR1 LNHDA and CDR2 SQIVND (reference sequence).

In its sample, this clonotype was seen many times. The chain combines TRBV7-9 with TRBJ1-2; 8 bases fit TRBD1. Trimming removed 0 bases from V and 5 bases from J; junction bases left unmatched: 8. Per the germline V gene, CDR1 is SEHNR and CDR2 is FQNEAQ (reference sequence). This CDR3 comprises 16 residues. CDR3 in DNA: TGTGCCAGCAGCTTAGCAGGCAGGGGGCAAGGGTATGGCTACACCTTC. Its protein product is CASSLAGRGQGYGYTF.

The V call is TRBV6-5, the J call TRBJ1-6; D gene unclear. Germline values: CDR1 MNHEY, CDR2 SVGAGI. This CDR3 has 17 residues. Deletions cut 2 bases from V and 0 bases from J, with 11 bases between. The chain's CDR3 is CASSYEWATSYNSPLHF. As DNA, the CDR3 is TGTGCCAGCAGTTACGAGTGGGCGACCTCCTATAATTCACCCCTCCACTTT.

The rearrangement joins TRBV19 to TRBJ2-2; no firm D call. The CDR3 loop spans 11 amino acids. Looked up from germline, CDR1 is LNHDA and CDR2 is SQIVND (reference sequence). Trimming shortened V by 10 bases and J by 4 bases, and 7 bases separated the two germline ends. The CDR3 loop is CATGTTGELFF. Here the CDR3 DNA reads TGTGCCACCGGCACCACCGGGGAGCTGTTTTTT. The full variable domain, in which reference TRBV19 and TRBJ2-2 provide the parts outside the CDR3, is DGGITQSPKYLFRKEGQNVTLSCEQNLNHDAMYWYRQDPGQGLRLIYYSQIVNDFQKGDIAEGYSVSREKKESFPLTVTSAQKNPTAFYLCATGTTGELFFGEGSRLTVL.

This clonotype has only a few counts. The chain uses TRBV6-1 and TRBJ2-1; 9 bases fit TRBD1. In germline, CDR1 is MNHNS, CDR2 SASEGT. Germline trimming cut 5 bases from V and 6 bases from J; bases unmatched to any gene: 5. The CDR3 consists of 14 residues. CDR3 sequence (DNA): TGTGCCAGCAGTTTCCGACAGGGGGGCAATGAGCAGTTCTTC. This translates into CASSFRQGGNEQFF.

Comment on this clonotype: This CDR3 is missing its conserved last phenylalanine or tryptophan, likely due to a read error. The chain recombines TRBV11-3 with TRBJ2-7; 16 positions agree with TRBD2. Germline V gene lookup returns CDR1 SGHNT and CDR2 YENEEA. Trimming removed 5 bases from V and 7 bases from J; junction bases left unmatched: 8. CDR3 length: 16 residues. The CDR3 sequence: CASSAGLAGGSGEQYL. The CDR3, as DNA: TGTGCCAGCAGCGCGGGACTAGCGGGAGGGTCTGGTGAGCAGTACCTC.